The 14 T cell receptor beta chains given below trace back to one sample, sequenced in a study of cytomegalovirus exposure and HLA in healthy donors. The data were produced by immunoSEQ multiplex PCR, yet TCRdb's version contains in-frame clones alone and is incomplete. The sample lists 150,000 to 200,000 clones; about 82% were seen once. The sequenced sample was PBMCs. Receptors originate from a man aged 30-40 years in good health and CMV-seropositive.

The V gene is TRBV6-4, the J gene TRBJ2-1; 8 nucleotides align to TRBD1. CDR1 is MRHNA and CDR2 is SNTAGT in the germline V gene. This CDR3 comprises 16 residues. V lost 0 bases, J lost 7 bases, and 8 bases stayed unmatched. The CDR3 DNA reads TGTGCCAGCAGTGACTCGTCGCTGGGACAGGCGAATGAGCAGTTCTTC. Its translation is CASSDSSLGQANEQFF.

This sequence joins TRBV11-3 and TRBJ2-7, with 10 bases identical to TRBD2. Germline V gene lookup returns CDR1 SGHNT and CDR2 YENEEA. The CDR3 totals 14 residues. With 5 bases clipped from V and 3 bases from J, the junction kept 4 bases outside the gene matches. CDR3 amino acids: CASSPGTSVYEQYF. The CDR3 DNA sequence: TGTGCCAGCAGCCCGGGGACTAGCGTCTACGAGCAGTACTTC.

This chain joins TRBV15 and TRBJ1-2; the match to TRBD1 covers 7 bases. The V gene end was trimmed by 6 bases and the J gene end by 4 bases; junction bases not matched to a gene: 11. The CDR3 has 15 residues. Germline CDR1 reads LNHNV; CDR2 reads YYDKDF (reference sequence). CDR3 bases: TGTGCCACCAGAGGCGGGACAGCAGGATCCTATGGCTACACCTTC. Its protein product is CATRGGTAGSYGYTF.

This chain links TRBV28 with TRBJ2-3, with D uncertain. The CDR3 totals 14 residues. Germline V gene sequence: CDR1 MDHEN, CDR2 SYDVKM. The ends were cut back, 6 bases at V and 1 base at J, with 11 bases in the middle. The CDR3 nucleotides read TGTGCCAGCAGCCTTACGGGTGGCACAGATACGCAGTATTTT. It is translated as CASSLTGGTDTQYF.

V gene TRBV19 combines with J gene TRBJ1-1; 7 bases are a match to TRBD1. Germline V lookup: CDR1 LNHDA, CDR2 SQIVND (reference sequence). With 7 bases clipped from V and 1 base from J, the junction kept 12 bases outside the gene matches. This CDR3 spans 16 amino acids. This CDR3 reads CASKGPRGLSNTEAFF. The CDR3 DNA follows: TGTGCCAGTAAGGGACCAAGGGGGCTTTCGAACACTGAAGCTTTCTTT.

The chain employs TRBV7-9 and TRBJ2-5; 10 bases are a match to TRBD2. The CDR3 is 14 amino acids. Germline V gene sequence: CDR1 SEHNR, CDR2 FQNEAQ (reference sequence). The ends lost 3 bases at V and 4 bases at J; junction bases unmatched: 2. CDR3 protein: CASSFASGGETQYF. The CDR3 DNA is TGTGCCAGCAGCTTTGCTAGCGGGGGAGAGACCCAGTACTTC.

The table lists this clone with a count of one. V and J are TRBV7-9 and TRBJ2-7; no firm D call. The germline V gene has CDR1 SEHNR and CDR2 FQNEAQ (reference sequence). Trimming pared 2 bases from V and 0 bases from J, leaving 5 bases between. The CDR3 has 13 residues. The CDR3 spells CASSLTASYEQYF. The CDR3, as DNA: TGTGCCAGCAGCTTAACAGCCTCCTACGAGCAGTACTTC.

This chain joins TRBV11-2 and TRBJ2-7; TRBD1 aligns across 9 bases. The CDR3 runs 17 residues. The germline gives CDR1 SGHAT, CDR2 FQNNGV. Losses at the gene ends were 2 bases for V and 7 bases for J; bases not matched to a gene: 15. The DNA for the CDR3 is TGTGCCAGCAGCTTATCCGGGAGACAGGGGGGGCGTCGGGAGCAGTACTTC. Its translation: CASSLSGRQGGRREQYF.

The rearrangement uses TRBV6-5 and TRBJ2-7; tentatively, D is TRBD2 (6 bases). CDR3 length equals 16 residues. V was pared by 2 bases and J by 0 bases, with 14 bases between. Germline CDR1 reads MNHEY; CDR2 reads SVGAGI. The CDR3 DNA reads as TGTGCCAGCAGTTACGCGCGCGGGGTGCTCTCCTACGAGCAGTACTTC. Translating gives CASSYARGVLSYEQYF.

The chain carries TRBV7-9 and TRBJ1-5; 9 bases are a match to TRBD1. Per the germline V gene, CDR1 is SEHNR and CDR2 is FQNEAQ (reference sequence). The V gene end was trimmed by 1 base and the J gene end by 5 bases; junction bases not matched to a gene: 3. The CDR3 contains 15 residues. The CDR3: CASSLVDRGDQPQHF. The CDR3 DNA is TGTGCCAGCAGCTTAGTGGACAGGGGCGATCAGCCCCAGCATTTT.

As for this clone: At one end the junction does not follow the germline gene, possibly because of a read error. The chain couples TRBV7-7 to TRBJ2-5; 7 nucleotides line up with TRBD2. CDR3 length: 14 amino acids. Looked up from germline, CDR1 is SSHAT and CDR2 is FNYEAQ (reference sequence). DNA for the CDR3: TGTGCTAGCAGCTTAACTAGCGCGCAAGAGACCCAGTACTTC. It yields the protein CASSLTSAQETQYF.

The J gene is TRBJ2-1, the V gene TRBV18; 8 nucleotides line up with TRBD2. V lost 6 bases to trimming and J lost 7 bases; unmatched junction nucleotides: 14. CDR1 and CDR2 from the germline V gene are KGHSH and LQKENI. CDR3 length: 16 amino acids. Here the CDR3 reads CASSAVGPSGFNEQFF. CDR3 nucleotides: TGTGCCAGCTCCGCCGTCGGGCCTAGCGGGTTTAATGAGCAGTTCTTC. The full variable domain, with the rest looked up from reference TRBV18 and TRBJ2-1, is NAGVMQNPRHLVRRRGQEARLRCSPMKGHSHVYWYRQLPEEGLKFMVYLQKENIIDESGMPKERFSAEFPKEGPSILRIQQVVRGDSAAYFCASSAVGPSGFNEQFFGPGTRLTVL.

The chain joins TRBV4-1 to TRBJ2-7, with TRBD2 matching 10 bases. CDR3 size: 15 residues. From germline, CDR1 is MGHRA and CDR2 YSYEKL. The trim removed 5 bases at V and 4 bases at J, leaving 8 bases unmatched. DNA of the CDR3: TGCGCCAGCAGCACAGCCGCTAGCGGGGGATACGAGCAGTACTTC. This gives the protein CASSTAASGGYEQYF.

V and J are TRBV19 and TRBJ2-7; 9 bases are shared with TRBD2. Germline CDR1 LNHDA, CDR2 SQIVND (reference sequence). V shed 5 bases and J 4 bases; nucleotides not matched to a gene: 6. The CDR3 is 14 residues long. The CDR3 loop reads CASSPTSGQYEQYF. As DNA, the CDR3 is TGTGCCAGTAGTCCGACTAGCGGACAGTACGAGCAGTACTTC.